These 16 T cell receptor beta chains came from one sample sequenced in a study of identical twins. Each CDR3 protein gets one entry after TCRdb re-called the 5' RACE reads with MiXCR. The sample holds roughly 1.6 million distinct CDR3 sequences, more than 30% seen once. What was sequenced was cord blood. Receptor source: a newborn girl in good health.

This clonotype was detected a few times. V and J are TRBV20-1 and TRBJ2-4; D is ambiguous. V lost 5 bases and J 2 bases, leaving 4 bases between the germline ends. This CDR3 region has 11 residues. Germline CDR1 and CDR2: DFQATT and SNEGSKA (reference sequence). The CDR3 sequence is CSARSKNIQYF. The CDR3 DNA is TGCAGTGCTCGGTCCAAAAACATTCAGTACTTC.

This clonotype has a count of ten or more. This sequence joins TRBV29-1 and TRBJ1-5; D is ambiguous. Germline V gene data show CDR1 as SQVTM and CDR2 as ANQGSEA. Trimming left V 6 bases short and J 7 bases short, with 7 bases between. This CDR3 spans 10 amino acids. The CDR3 here is CSVPGQPQHF. The CDR3 region has the DNA TGCAGCGTACCGGGACAGCCCCAGCATTTT.

This clonotype has just a few counts. The chain employs TRBV25-1 and TRBJ1-2; TRBD1 agrees at 9 bases. The CDR3 extends over 17 amino acids. Per the germline V gene, CDR1 is MGHDK and CDR2 is SYGVNS. With 0 bases clipped from V and 3 bases from J, the junction kept 8 bases outside the gene matches. The CDR3 spells CASSEYPPDRGYYGYTF. As DNA, the CDR3 is TGTGCCAGCAGTGAATATCCCCCGGACAGGGGTTACTATGGCTACACCTTC.

This clonotype was seen a handful of times. J is TRBJ2-1 and V is TRBV3-1; 10 bases are shared with TRBD2. Germline V CDR1 and CDR2: LGHDT, YNNKEL (reference sequence). Trimming at V came to 0 bases and at J to 15 bases, leaving 5 bases not matched to a gene. The CDR3 has 13 amino acids. CDR3 coding DNA: TGTGCCAGCAGCCAAGATCCTGCTAGCGGGGGGTTCTTC. It translates to CASSQDPASGGFF.

This clonotype showed up just a few times. This sequence joins TRBV7-2 and TRBJ1-1; D is undetermined. The CDR3 is made up of 17 amino acids. Germline lookup yields CDR1 SGHTA and CDR2 FQGNSA. V lost 5 bases and J lost 6, with 25 bases in between. The CDR3 nucleotides are TGTGCCAGCAGCCGGACGGCTTCCGGGATTCTTTACGCTGAAGCTTTCTTT. Protein: CASSRTASGILYAEAFF. The whole variable domain, filled in from reference TRBV7-2 and TRBJ1-1, reads GAGVSQSPSNKVTEKGKDVELRCDPISGHTALYWYRQSLGQGLEFLIYFQGNSAPDKSGLPSDRFSAERTGGSVSTLTIQRTQQEDSAVYLCASSRTASGILYAEAFFGQGTRLTVV.

This clonotype has just a few counts. This chain connects TRBV25-1 to TRBJ2-3; 7 nucleotides agree with TRBD1. The junction had 15 bases not matched to a gene; V was cut back by 1 base and J by 14 bases. The CDR3 is 15 residues long. Looked up from germline, CDR1 is MGHDK and CDR2 is SYGVNS. The CDR3 loop is CASSEWTGGTDKGYF. The DNA of the CDR3 is TGTGCCAGCAGTGAATGGACAGGCGGCACAGATAAGGGGTATTTT.

This clonotype was observed a handful of times. The gene calls are TRBV28 and TRBJ2-7; 10 bases agree with TRBD2. The V segment lost 6 bases and the J segment 3 bases; nucleotides outside the gene matches: 5. Germline CDR1 and CDR2: MDHEN and SYDVKM. The CDR3 has 14 residues. The CDR3 here is CASRSSGRVYEQYF. CDR3 DNA: TGTGCCAGCAGATCTAGCGGGAGAGTCTACGAGCAGTACTTC.

This clonotype came up a few times. V usage is TRBV6-2 or TRBV6-3 and J usage is TRBJ2-5, with 11 bases identical to TRBD1. This CDR3 is built from 17 residues. Germline CDR1 and CDR2: MNHEY and SVGEGT. The V gene end was trimmed by 6 bases and the J gene end by 4 bases; junction bases not matched to a gene: 13. The CDR3 protein is CASRSNPGTGGRETQYF. CDR3 sequence (DNA): TGTGCCAGCAGATCTAACCCCGGGACAGGGGGAAGAGAGACCCAGTACTTC.

The table lists this clonotype with a few counts. The chain joins TRBV27 to TRBJ2-3, with D uncertain. This CDR3 comprises 15 residues. The V end was cut by 5 bases, the J end by 2 bases, with 14 bases between. Germline CDR1 is MNHEY and CDR2 is SMNVEV (reference sequence). In DNA, the CDR3 is TGTGCCAGCAGTGGCCCTCGTCCTCTCACAGATACGCAGTATTTT. Protein: CASSGPRPLTDTQYF.

The chain recombines TRBV28 with TRBJ1-3, with D perhaps TRBD1 (6 bases). Per germline, CDR1 MDHEN and CDR2 SYDVKM. Trimming removed 8 bases at V and 0 bases at J, with 14 bases between. The CDR3 has 15 amino acids. The CDR3 DNA sequence: TGTGCCAGCTCCTCCGGGACAACCTCTGGAAACACCATATATTTT. Translating gives CASSSGTTSGNTIYF.

This clonotype was recorded a few times. The chain recombines TRBV6-5 with TRBJ2-3; a possible D gene is TRBD2 (5 bases). V was trimmed by 0 bases and J by 7 bases, leaving 14 bases between them. The CDR3 extends over 15 amino acids. Germline V gives CDR1 MNHEY, CDR2 SVGAGI. Here the CDR3 DNA reads TGTGCCAGCAGTTACTCGAGGGCGGGTTGGTATACGCAGTATTTT. Protein product: CASSYSRAGWYTQYF.

This clonotype was seen only a few times. The gene calls are TRBV28 and TRBJ2-7; 12 nucleotides agree with TRBD2. Germline lookup yields CDR1 MDHEN and CDR2 SYDVKM. The CDR3 contains 15 residues. V was pared by 1 base and J by 9 bases, with 7 bases of the junction left unmatched. In DNA form, the CDR3 reads TGTGCCAGCAGTTTATCGACTAGCGGGAGCCACGGGCAGTACTTC. Protein sequence: CASSLSTSGSHGQYF.

Details on this clonotype: Mismatch with germline at one junction end may stem from a read error. This rearrangement joins TRBV5-5 to TRBJ2-7; 9 nucleotides align to TRBD2. Germline V gene sequence: CDR1 SGHKS, CDR2 YYEKEE (reference sequence). This CDR3 comprises 14 residues. CDR3 sequence: CACSLSRGGYEQYF. In DNA form, the CDR3 reads TGTGCCTGCAGCTTGTCGCGGGGGGGCTACGAGCAGTACTTC.

A remark on this clonotype: The missing conserved phenylalanine or tryptophan at the end of this CDR3 makes a read error likely. V usage is TRBV28 and J usage is TRBJ2-3, with 13 bases aligning to TRBD2. V lost 8 bases and J lost 6; bases outside the gene matches: 8. The CDR3 runs 15 residues. Germline V gene data show CDR1 as MDHEN and CDR2 as SYDVKM. In DNA, the CDR3 is TGTGCCAGCGGGACTAGCGGGATACGAGGGGATACGCAGTATATT. This translates into CASGTSGIRGDTQYI.

The gene calls are TRBV13 and TRBJ2-7; possibly TRBD2 for D (7 bases). The V gene's germline CDR1 is PRHDT and CDR2 FYEKMQ (reference sequence). The CDR3 runs to 14 residues. V was pared by 3 bases and J by 3 bases, with 12 bases between. The CDR3 region has the DNA TGTGCCAGCAGCTTCGGGGGGCAGAGCTACGAGCAGTACTTC. Its translation is CASSFGGQSYEQYF.

The V call is TRBV10-3, the J call TRBJ2-7; TRBD2 matches 10 bases. With V trimmed by 5 bases and J by 0 bases, 4 bases remained unmatched. Per the germline V gene, CDR1 is ENHRY and CDR2 is SYGVKD. The CDR3 consists of 15 residues. The CDR3 reads CAISPGLAISYEQYF. The CDR3, as DNA: TGTGCCATCAGTCCGGGACTAGCGATCTCCTACGAGCAGTACTTC.